These 11 T cell receptor beta chains were all obtained from the same sample, sequenced in a study of OX40 agonist ivuxolimab in advanced cancers. Generated by immunoSEQ multiplex PCR, the TCRdb table keeps only in-frame clones and is missing some. The sample has some 76,000 clones, around 86% seen once. Source: CD4+ or CD8+ T cells sorted from blood, taken in a trial of the OX40 agonist ivuxolimab. These receptors were collected from an adult with an advanced solid tumor such as melanoma, head and neck, liver or kidney cancer.

This clone was found once. Here the CDR3 reads CATSDRTGGETYEQYF. The DNA of the CDR3 is TGTGCCACCAGCGACCGGACAGGGGGTGAAACCTACGAGCAGTACTTC. The genes are TRBV15 and TRBJ2-7; 10 positions agree with TRBD1. V was clipped by 5 bases and J by 2 bases; unmatched bases: 9. The CDR3 totals 16 residues. CDR1 is LNHNV and CDR2 is YYDKDF in the germline V gene (reference sequence).

The rearrangement joins TRBV5-1 to TRBJ1-4, with D uncertain. Per the germline V gene, CDR1 is SGHRS and CDR2 is YFSETQ. This CDR3 region has 13 residues. V lost 2 bases and J lost 6, with 8 bases in between. The CDR3 DNA is TGCGCCAGCAGCTTCGACATCTATGAAAAACTGTTTTTT. Translation: CASSFDIYEKLFF.

V is TRBV13 and J is TRBJ1-6, with 7 positions matching TRBD1. With V trimmed by 3 bases and J by 7 bases, 3 bases remained unmatched. The CDR3 is 14 residues long. From germline, CDR1 is PRHDT and CDR2 FYEKMQ (reference sequence). The CDR3 DNA is TGTGCCAGCAGCTTGAGGGGGCGGAATTCACCCCTCCACTTT. Protein sequence: CASSLRGRNSPLHF.

The chain carries TRBV2 and TRBJ2-1; 8 nucleotides align to TRBD2. CDR3 length: 15 residues. V lost 4 bases and J lost 4; bases outside the gene matches: 6. Germline V lookup: CDR1 SNHLY, CDR2 FYNNEI. CDR3 sequence (DNA): TGTGCCAGCAGTGGGGGGTCTAGCGGGTACAATGAGCAGTTCTTC. It encodes CASSGGSSGYNEQFF.

This clone was observed a few times. This chain uses TRBV6-6 with TRBJ2-1, with D tentatively TRBD1 (6 bases). The germline V and J ends were trimmed by 0 bases and 8 bases, with 11 bases remaining between them. The V gene's germline CDR1 is MNHNY and CDR2 SVGAGI (reference sequence). This CDR3 contains 14 residues. In DNA, the CDR3 is TGTGCCAGCAGTTACTCGGCACAGGGCGATGAGCAGTTCTTC. Translated: CASSYSAQGDEQFF.

The V and J genes are TRBV7-6 and TRBJ1-6; D might be TRBD1 (5 bases). The CDR3 loop spans 15 amino acids. V dropped 1 base and J dropped 7 bases, with 11 bases sitting between them. Germline CDR1 is SGHVS and CDR2 is FNYEAQ. The CDR3 protein is CASSLGGRENSPLHF. The CDR3 DNA sequence: TGTGCCAGCAGCTTAGGGGGCAGGGAGAATTCACCCCTCCACTTT.

The chain uses TRBV28 and TRBJ1-5; D possibly corresponds to TRBD1 (5 bases). The V and J ends lost 6 bases and 5 bases respectively, with 14 bases between them. CDR1 is MDHEN, CDR2 SYDVKM, per germline. This CDR3 has 14 residues. CDR3 nucleotides: TGTGCCAGCAGGTCTCCAGGGCCCCATCAGCCCCAGCATTTT. Translated, it gives CASRSPGPHQPQHF. The full variable domain, its missing parts supplied by reference TRBV28 and TRBJ1-5, is DVKVTQSSRYLVKRTGEKVFLECVQDMDHENMFWYRQDPGLGLRLIYFSYDVKMKEKGDIPEGYSVSREKKERFSLILESASTNQTSMYLCASRSPGPHQPQHFGDGTRLSIL.

V gene TRBV21-1 combines with J gene TRBJ1-6; the table gives TRBD1 as D, unverified against the DNA. TRBV21-1 is a pseudogene locus. The CDR3 consists of 15 residues. CDR3 loop: CASSANRGYNSPLHF. Here the CDR3 DNA reads TGTGCCAGCAGCGCCAACAGGGGTTATAATTCACCCCTCCACTTT.

The chain recombines TRBV21-1 with TRBJ2-7; whether TRBD2, the table's D call, matches the DNA was not checked. TRBV21-1 is deemed a pseudogene. The CDR3 extends over 19 amino acids. The chain's CDR3 is CASSNDSGTYKYSSYEQYF. The CDR3, as DNA: TGTGCCAGCAGCAATGACTCCGGGACTTACAAATACAGCTCCTACGAGCAGTACTTC.

The V call is TRBV7-6, the J call TRBJ2-7; the match to TRBD1 covers 9 bases. This CDR3 region has 14 residues. Germline loops: CDR1 SGHVS, CDR2 FNYEAQ. Trimming removed 4 bases from V and 3 bases from J; junction bases left unmatched: 4. The CDR3 protein is CASSSRTGDYEQYF. The DNA of the CDR3 is TGTGCCAGCAGCTCACGGACAGGGGACTACGAGCAGTACTTC. The whole variable domain, filled in from reference TRBV7-6 and TRBJ2-7, reads GAGVSQSPRYKVTKRGQDVALRCDPISGHVSLYWYRQALGQGPEFLTYFNYEAQQDKSGLPNDRFSAERPEGSISTLTIQRTEQRDSAMYRCASSSRTGDYEQYFGPGTRLTVT.

This chain links TRBV2 with TRBJ1-3; 7 nucleotides agree with TRBD1. From germline, CDR1 is SNHLY and CDR2 FYNNEI. This CDR3 has 16 residues. Trimming removed 0 bases from V and 9 bases from J; junction bases left unmatched: 11. CDR3 nucleotides: TGTGCCAGCAGTGAAGCGCAAGGGGGCGCGACATCCACCATATATTTT. This sequence encodes CASSEAQGGATSTIYF.